These 26 T cell receptor beta chains were sequenced from one sample in a study of low-dose radiotherapy and immunotherapy resistance in tumors. As to time point: before trial treatment. TRAV- and TRBV-specific primers primed first-strand cDNA, covering alpha and beta chains. The TCRs were subjected to amplification over approximately 20 PCR cycles employing a constant-region primer in conjunction with a V-primer adapter. TCRdb itself ran the reads through MiXCR, one entry per CDR3 protein. The sample carries about 39,000 distinct CDR3 sequences, roughly 28% recorded once. Sequencing used PBMCs, obtained before treatment. These TCRs come from a male donor with gallbladder cancer.

Only a few counts were recorded for this clonotype. The V call is TRBV5-1, the J call TRBJ2-3; D might be TRBD2 (5 bases). Germline CDR1 SGHRS, CDR2 YFSETQ. The CDR3 extends over 16 amino acids. The V end was cut by 2 bases, the J end by 1 base, with 14 bases between. CDR3 loop: CASSFEGRPGTDTQYF. CDR3 nucleotides: TGCGCCAGCAGCTTTGAGGGCAGGCCGGGCACAGATACGCAGTATTTT.

The chain combines TRBV3-1 with TRBJ2-1, with D perhaps TRBD1 or TRBD2 (5 bases each). V lost 11 bases and J lost 2, with 13 bases in between. The CDR3 loop spans 13 amino acids. Germline-derived CDR1 and CDR2 are LGHDT and YNNKEL (reference sequence). The CDR3 spells CACQRGPYNEQFF. The CDR3, as DNA: TGTGCCTGCCAGAGGGGCCCCTACAATGAGCAGTTCTTC.

This clonotype was seen many times. The CDR3 is CASSLEGTLSYEQYF. The CDR3 coding sequence is TGCGCCAGCAGCTTGGAGGGGACATTGAGCTACGAGCAGTACTTC. The rearrangement links TRBV5-1 to TRBJ2-7, with D possibly being TRBD1 (6 bases). CDR3 size: 15 residues. The germline V gene encodes CDR1 SGHRS and CDR2 YFSETQ. Trimming shortened V by 0 bases and J by 3 bases, and 13 bases separated the two germline ends.

The chain couples TRBV5-4 to TRBJ2-7; 10 nucleotides agree with TRBD2. V lost 4 bases, J lost 6 bases, and 13 bases stayed unmatched. This CDR3 region has 16 residues. Germline V lookup: CDR1 SGHNT, CDR2 YYREEE (reference sequence). This chain's CDR3 is CASSPRGSGRLREQYF. The CDR3 coding sequence is TGTGCCAGCAGCCCCCGCGGTAGCGGGAGGCTCCGCGAGCAGTACTTC.

Regarding this clonotype: A far larger clone is a single base away, which makes a read error likely. This chain connects TRBV6-8 to TRBJ1-1; D is possibly TRBD1 (6 bases). CDR3 length equals 14 residues. Germline values: CDR1 MNHGY, CDR2 SAAAGT. With 5 bases removed from V and 6 bases from J, the gap between germline ends came to 16 bases. This CDR3 is CASSPGTPYPEAFF. CDR3 sequence (DNA): TGTGCCAGCAGTCCCGGGACACCATACCCTGAAGCTTTCTTT.

The CDR3 DNA is TGTGCCAGCAGCCCCAGACAGGCCGGGGAGCTGTTTTTT. Protein sequence: CASSPRQAGELFF. V gene TRBV3-1 combines with J gene TRBJ2-2, with D perhaps matching TRBD1 (6 bases). V was clipped by 4 bases and J by 6 bases, with 9 bases between them. Germline CDR1 reads LGHDT; CDR2 reads YNNKEL (reference sequence). CDR3 length equals 13 residues.

This clonotype appeared many times. The chain is built from TRBV29-1 and TRBJ1-2, with D possibly TRBD1 on 5 matching bases. The CDR3 is made up of 13 amino acids. In germline, CDR1 is SQVTM, CDR2 ANQGSEA. V lost 8 bases, J lost 10 bases, and 23 bases lay in between. The CDR3 DNA reads TGCAGCTCGAGGGCAGGGACCATGAGTGACTACACCTTC. The encoded protein is CSSRAGTMSDYTF.

In this sample, this clonotype turned up many times. This chain links TRBV5-1 with TRBJ2-7; TRBD1 might be the D (6 bases). This CDR3 region has 14 residues. Germline assignment: CDR1 SGHRS and CDR2 YFSETQ. V was shortened by 0 bases and J by 5 bases, with 12 bases between the two germline ends. The CDR3 coding sequence is TGCGCCAGCAGCTTGGGCCCAGGGGCCCACGAGCAGTACTTC. Its translation is CASSLGPGAHEQYF. Full variable domain (missing parts from reference TRBV5-1 and TRBJ2-7): KAGVTQTPRYLIKTRGQQVTLSCSPISGHRSVSWYQQTPGQGLQFLFEYFSETQRNKGNFPGRFSGRQFSNSRSEMNVSTLELGDSALYLCASSLGPGAHEQYFGPGTRLTVT.

This clonotype was seen repeatedly, ten times or more. This rearrangement joins TRBV27 to TRBJ2-7; tentatively, D is TRBD2 (5 bases). Germline assignment: CDR1 MNHEY and CDR2 SMNVEV (reference sequence). This CDR3 has 14 amino acids. Trimming cost V 5 bases and J 0 bases, with 11 bases left between them. This CDR3 is CASSRISVSYEQYF. CDR3 in DNA: TGTGCCAGCAGTCGAATTAGCGTCTCCTACGAGCAGTACTTC.

The chain uses TRBV14 and TRBJ2-5; no clear D. The closer fit of TRBJ2-1 to the DNA end suggests the J call may be wrong. CDR3 length: 15 residues. The germline V gene has CDR1 SGHDN and CDR2 FVKESK. The CDR3 loop reads CASSQDLGRIYEQFF. The CDR3 nucleotides are TGTGCCAGCAGCCAAGATTTGGGCAGGATCTATGAGCAGTTCTTC.

This clonotype was counted many times. The chain employs TRBV6-2 or TRBV6-3 and TRBJ1-1; 7 bases line up with TRBD1. CDR1 and CDR2 (germline): MNHEY, SVGEGT. CDR3 length: 14 amino acids. V lost 4 bases to trimming and J lost 4 bases; unmatched junction nucleotides: 6. The CDR3 protein is CASSSTGVFTEAFF. The DNA of the CDR3 is TGTGCCAGCAGTTCCACAGGGGTTTTCACTGAAGCTTTCTTT.

Points on this clonotype: An end of the junction does not agree with germline; a read error may underlie this. The chain combines TRBV29-1 with TRBJ1-5; TRBD1 might be the D (5 bases). Germline CDR1 is SQVTM and CDR2 is ANQGSEA. CDR3 size: 11 residues. The CDR3: CSVENEGRRDF. Written as DNA, the CDR3 is TGCAGCGTCGAGAATGAGGGGAGACGGGATTTT.

This clonotype appeared many times. The chain is built from TRBV5-1 and TRBJ2-5, with 7 positions matching TRBD1. The length of the CDR3 is 15 residues. Germline V gene sequence: CDR1 SGHRS, CDR2 YFSETQ. Losses at the gene ends were 4 bases for V and 4 bases for J; bases not matched to a gene: 10. The CDR3 sequence is CASSRSLRGTETQYF. The CDR3 DNA follows: TGCGCCAGCAGCCGCAGCCTCAGGGGGACAGAGACCCAGTACTTC.

The chain recombines TRBV29-1 with TRBJ1-2; possibly TRBD1 for D (5 bases). The ends were cut back, 4 bases at V and 4 bases at J, with 10 bases in the middle. The CDR3 spans 12 residues. The germline V gene has CDR1 SQVTM and CDR2 ANQGSEA. For the CDR3, the DNA is TGCAGCGTTGTAGGGGAGGGCTATGGCTACACCTTC. This translates into CSVVGEGYGYTF.

V usage is TRBV27 and J usage is TRBJ2-1, with 13 bases fitting TRBD2. CDR3 length: 15 amino acids. Germline CDR1 reads MNHEY; CDR2 reads SMNVEV (reference sequence). Trimming cost V 5 bases and J 5 bases; bases outside gene matches: 3. Here the CDR3 reads CASSPGTSGNNEQFF. Written as DNA, the CDR3 is TGTGCCAGCAGTCCAGGGACTAGCGGGAACAATGAGCAGTTCTTC.

The gene calls are TRBV9 and TRBJ1-4, with no clear D. V lost 1 base, J lost 4 bases, and 5 bases lay in between. This CDR3 has 13 residues. CDR1 SGDLS and CDR2 YYNGEE come from the germline V gene. The CDR3 sequence is CASSVRSNEKLFF. The CDR3 region has the DNA TGTGCCAGCAGCGTACGAAGTAATGAAAAACTGTTTTTT.

This clonotype was recorded at least ten times. The V gene is TRBV7-2, the J gene TRBJ2-2, with D possibly being TRBD1 (5 bases). CDR1 and CDR2 (germline): SGHTA, FQGNSA. The V end was cut by 5 bases, the J end by 3 bases, with 13 bases between. The CDR3 runs 15 residues. The CDR3 coding sequence is TGTGCCAGCAGCCCCGTGGACACATACACCGGGGAGCTGTTTTTT. Translated: CASSPVDTYTGELFF.

This clonotype appeared once. The gene calls are TRBV7-4 and TRBJ2-1; 8 bases line up with TRBD1. J lost 4 bases, V lost 5 bases, and 7 bases had no gene match. The CDR3 length is 15 residues. CDR1 is SGHVT, CDR2 SQSDAQ, per germline. The CDR3 sequence: CASSPSRGRYNEQFF. In DNA form, the CDR3 reads TGTGCCAGCAGCCCATCCAGGGGGCGTTACAATGAGCAGTTCTTC.

V usage is TRBV25-1 and J usage is TRBJ1-5; D is undetermined. Trimming removed 0 bases from V and 7 bases from J, with 10 bases in between. CDR1 MGHDK and CDR2 SYGVNS come from the germline V gene. This CDR3 is built from 14 residues. In DNA form, the CDR3 reads TGTGCCAGCAGTGAATATAGGGCTCTGCAGCCCCAGCATTTT. Its translation is CASSEYRALQPQHF.

At least ten counts were recorded for this clonotype. The rearrangement joins TRBV19 to TRBJ2-3, with 9 bases matching TRBD1. J lost 1 base, V lost 1 base, and 6 bases had no gene match. CDR1 is LNHDA, CDR2 SQIVND, per germline (reference sequence). The CDR3 contains 17 residues. CDR3 residues: CASSIVRTGAGTDTQYF. The CDR3 DNA reads TGTGCCAGTAGTATAGTTCGGACAGGGGCGGGCACAGATACGCAGTATTTT.

This clonotype was seen more than once but under ten times. The V call is TRBV29-1, the J call TRBJ2-3, with TRBD1 matching 9 bases. With V trimmed by 8 bases and J by 9 bases, 12 bases remained unmatched. Germline CDR1 and CDR2: SQVTM and ANQGSEA. The CDR3 runs to 13 residues. The CDR3 DNA sequence: TGCAGCCTTCAGACAGGGGGAGGAGGGACGCAGTATTTT. It is translated as CSLQTGGGGTQYF.

In nucleotides, the CDR3 is TGTGCCAGCAGTTACAGGGCTTCAAATCAGCCCCAGCATTTT. This encodes CASSYRASNQPQHF. The J gene is TRBJ1-5, the V gene TRBV12-3 or TRBV12-4; possibly TRBD1 for D (6 bases). The CDR3 runs 14 residues. Trimming left V 4 bases short and J 4 bases short, with 11 bases between.

This clonotype was observed at least ten times. The V call is TRBV2, the J call TRBJ1-1, with 7 bases matching TRBD1. Unmatched junction bases numbered 6, after V lost 4 bases and J lost 1 base. Germline loops: CDR1 SNHLY, CDR2 FYNNEI. This CDR3 contains 15 residues. CDR3 DNA: TGTGCCAGCAGTGGGGAGGACAGGCGGAACACTGAAGCTTTCTTT. Its protein is CASSGEDRRNTEAFF.

This clonotype was picked up a small number of times. A read error likely explains this, since a far larger clone differs by one base. The J gene is TRBJ2-5, the V gene TRBV24-1; 7 positions agree with TRBD2. CDR3 length: 15 amino acids. Trimming removed 4 bases from V and 11 bases from J; junction bases left unmatched: 15. Germline CDR1 reads KGHDR; CDR2 reads SFDVKD. CDR3 DNA: TGTGCCACCAGTGAAAGCGGGGCTTTCTACAATGAGCAGTACTTC. Residues: CATSESGAFYNEQYF.

In this sample, this clonotype turned up many times. The chain uses TRBV24-1 and TRBJ2-3, with 9 bases aligning to TRBD2. With V trimmed by 2 bases and J by 2 bases, 13 bases remained unmatched. CDR1 is KGHDR and CDR2 is SFDVKD in the germline V gene. The CDR3 contains 19 residues. CDR3 in DNA: TGTGCCACCAGTGATTCCCGAGGGGCGAGCGGGGGGCACACAGATACGCAGTATTTT. Its protein product is CATSDSRGASGGHTDTQYF.

This clonotype was picked up many times. This chain links TRBV2 with TRBJ2-7; 8 bases match TRBD2. The germline gives CDR1 SNHLY, CDR2 FYNNEI. With 11 bases clipped from V and 0 bases from J, the junction kept 9 bases outside the gene matches. The CDR3 is 14 residues long. As DNA, the CDR3 is TGTGCCGGTTACGCTGGGACTAGCTCCTACGAGCAGTACTTC. Its protein product is CAGYAGTSSYEQYF.